This TCR beta chain was sequenced in a study of T-cell reconstitution after alpha-beta-depleted transplantation in children (TCRdb year 2016). Context from the whole study: The study quantitatively tracked T-cell immune reconstitution after TCRalphabeta/CD19-depleted allogeneic hematopoietic cell transplantation in children using TCR repertoire profiling.

Only a few counts were recorded for this clonotype. Its antigen remains undetermined. Base qualities are not provided; no much larger clone lies one nucleotide away. Here is what the overall study found, with its caveats: In some patients, the high TCRbeta diversity seen at day 60 was put down to recipient T cells and intrathymic progenitors that had survived conditioning. The apparently early recovery of alphabetaT-cell counts about two months after transplant reportedly depended on only several hundred rapidly expanded clones that came from non-depleted graft cells. Over subsequent months, a decline in hyperexpanded clone frequencies was noted, and after one year, T-cell counts and TCRbeta diversity were mostly ascribed to newly produced T cells.

Library creation used PCR. Reads for this sample came from an Illumina HiSeq 2500. TCR library preparation used molecular barcoding, with unique molecular identifiers applied to normalize quantification of the TCRbeta repertoire. Using fastp at Q25 and MiXCR, TCRdb reprocessed the public reads and kept productive beta chains. Rows are combined by CDR3 protein, so each entry shows the most common genes and DNA. The sample table lists under 450,000 distinct CDR3 sequences, 15% to 20% of them with a count of one. Over 25% of the sample rests with the top ten. Per the publication, the treatment or condition label means: allogeneic hematopoietic cell transplantation with graft depleted of TCRalphabeta T cells and CD19 B cells. The children who served as transplant recipients had been given grafts of TCRalphabeta/CD19-depleted allogeneic hematopoietic cells. The specimen was PBMCs, mostly from graft donor cells, collected 360 days after TCRalphabeta/CD19-depleted stem cell transplant. The receptor comes from a boy under two years old who had a stem cell transplant for Wiskott-Aldrich syndrome, so the T cells may come from the graft donor.

At the DNA level, the sequence is TGCAGTGCTAGTAGTGGGCAGGGGGCGGAGACCCAGTACTTC. It translates to CSASSGQGAETQYF. The rearrangement combines TRBV20-1 with TRBJ2-5; 8 bases in the junction line up with TRBD1. The CDR3, from cysteine to phenylalanine, totals 14 residues. The DNA shown is the 42-base CDR3, in frame from base 1. CDR1 DFQATT and CDR2 SNEGSKA were looked up in the germline V gene (reference sequence). Trimming removed 3 bases from V and 5 bases from J; the gene matches leave 8 bases unexplained.